This TCR beta chain comes out of a study of CD8 T cells in ankylosing spondylitis. The CDR3 contains 14 residues. V lost 1 base and J 4 bases, leaving 14 bases between the germline ends. Germline V lookup: CDR1 DFQATT, CDR2 SNEGSKA (reference sequence). Regarding the study as a whole: A TCR beta motif of roughly eight highly homologous variants seemed to mark ankylosing spondylitis blood.

The TCR beta libraries were generated through quantitative 5'-RACE incorporating molecular barcodes. MiXCR, run by TCRdb on the 5' RACE reads, gives a single entry per CDR3 protein. Of some 220,000 distinct CDR3 sequences listed, approximately 7.3% are singletons. This clonotype has ten or more counts. Its antigen is still unknown. This sequence originates from a male donor with ankylosing spondylitis. The chain joins TRBV20-1 to TRBJ2-7; possibly TRBD1 or TRBD2 for D (6 bases each). Sequencing input: blood, either unsorted or a sorted T cell fraction (not recorded which). DNA of the CDR3: TGCAGTGCTAGAGGTGGAGGGGGGCCGTACGAGCAGTACTTC. It encodes CSARGGGGPYEQYF.